This TCR beta chain was found in a study of CD8 T cells in ankylosing spondylitis. General study findings and limits: Several highly homologous variants made up a TCR beta motif, and this motif appeared characteristic of ankylosing spondylitis blood. Several of the motif variants were reported before in synovial fluid and blood from reactive arthritis.

TCRdb processed the 5' RACE reads anew with MiXCR; each CDR3 protein has one entry. The sample has 200,000 to 250,000 distinct CDR3 sequences, 6% to 8.5% seen once; the top ten hold about 14%. The CDR3 consists of 16 residues. Germline CDR1 reads SGHRS; CDR2 reads YFSETQ. Trimming took off 0 bases at V and 3 bases at J, with 15 bases between the two ends. This clonotype has a handful of counts. Its specificity is unknown. The chain links TRBV5-1 to TRBJ2-5, with D perhaps TRBD2 (5 bases). What was sequenced was blood, either unsorted or a sorted T cell fraction (not recorded which). The sequence derives from a male donor with ankylosing spondylitis. The CDR3 nucleotides read TGCGCCAGCAGCTTGGTAGCCGGGGAGCTGGAAGAGACCCAGTACTTC. Translating gives CASSLVAGELEETQYF. Full variable domain (rest looked up from reference TRBV5-1 and TRBJ2-5): KAGVTQTPRYLIKTRGQQVTLSCSPISGHRSVSWYQQTPGQGLQFLFEYFSETQRNKGNFPGRFSGRQFSNSRSEMNVSTLELGDSALYLCASSLVAGELEETQYFGPGTRLLVL.